This T cell receptor beta chain was captured in a study of T cell responses to AZD1222 COVID-19 vaccine (dated by TCRdb to about 2021). The study in broad terms: TCR sequencing was performed for 230 to 250 trial participants, of whom some 200 were given two doses of AZD1222 and around 26 were given two doses of MenACWY control vaccine. Enrollment into the trials was organized by age into subgroups of 18-55, 56-69 and 70-plus years, and those subgroups contained around 150, 28 and 57 TCR-sequenced participants, respectively.

The CDR3 regions of human TCRbeta chains were subjected to immunosequencing. In the authors' own workflow: TCRs in the repertoires were compared against a reference library of SARS-CoV-2-specific TCRs that had been generated with the MIRA antigen-specificity platform. Breadth meant the fraction of unique TCRs that were SARS-CoV-2-associated, whereas depth meant the fraction of total T cells that were SARS-CoV-2-associated. Using the MIRA data, every spike-specific TCR was mapped to the spike region that the TCR reacted to and assigned to either a CD4 or a CD8 class. Log10-transformed breadth and depth values were compared by one-way ANOVA with Sidak's multiple comparisons tests. TCRdb took this table from immuneACCESS and kept in-frame rearrangements with V and J called. Such tables lack part of the clones; where checked against another copy, unresolved V genes explain under half of the gap, and the rest is unexplained. Clone size and the V and J calls come from that table; the DNA yielded D and trimming. This sample has approximately 140,000 clones in its table, and about 90% of those were observed once. The ten biggest clones cover about 4% of the sample.

About this clone: Its binding antigen is unknown. Base qualities are missing; no much larger clone stands one base away.

On the study overall, not on this receptor specifically: Conclusions about previously exposed vaccinees are limited, since just six AZD1222 recipients were seropositive for SARS-CoV-2 at baseline. Most participants were white British and females outnumbered males, and the authors suggested that clonal diversity may have been underestimated. Epitopes outside the regions mutated in the B.1.351 and B.1.1.7 variants were reportedly recognized by nearly half of the unique spike-specific TCRs. The vaccine-associated CD4 TCRs covered the entire spike protein, and the dominant responses fell in regions 160-218 and 743-854. After two AZD1222 doses, spike-specific TCR breadth and depth were significantly higher than at day 0 and than in MenACWY recipients. In the small 56-69-year group, the increase in depth fell short of significance, most likely because of low power. Because no day 14 peak-response samples were available, the repertoires could be characterized only after the peak T cell response.

CDR1 and CDR2, looked up from the germline V gene, are MRHNA and SNTAGT. V trim: 0 bases; J trim: 2 bases; unmatched bases: 4. The CDR3 runs 16 residues from the cysteine to the phenylalanine. Just CDR3 DNA is preserved here, 48 bases in frame from base 1. In the paper's terms, the time point label means: about 28 days (+/-7) after the second vaccine dose. AZD1222 recipients given second doses at about 4 weeks or at about 12 weeks were pooled, since spike-specific TCR depth and breadth were not found to differ between the two schedules. Vaccinee samples were obtained from the UK trials COV001 and COV002, which included a single-blind randomized controlled phase 2/3 trial of AZD1222 (ChAdOx1 nCoV-19) in healthy adults. For TCRbeta chain sequencing, PBMC samples from trial participants were taken at day 0 and at day 28 after the second dose.

The sequence came from an adult who received the AZD1222 COVID-19 vaccine. The sequencing here drew on peripheral blood, taken 28 days after the second AZD1222 dose. In this chain, TRBV6-4 is recombined with TRBJ1-2; the junction holds 9 bases that match TRBD1. For the CDR3, the sequence is CASSDSGTGTNYGYTF. Here is the DNA: TGTGCCAGCAGTGACTCCGGGACAGGGACAAACTATGGCTACACCTTC.